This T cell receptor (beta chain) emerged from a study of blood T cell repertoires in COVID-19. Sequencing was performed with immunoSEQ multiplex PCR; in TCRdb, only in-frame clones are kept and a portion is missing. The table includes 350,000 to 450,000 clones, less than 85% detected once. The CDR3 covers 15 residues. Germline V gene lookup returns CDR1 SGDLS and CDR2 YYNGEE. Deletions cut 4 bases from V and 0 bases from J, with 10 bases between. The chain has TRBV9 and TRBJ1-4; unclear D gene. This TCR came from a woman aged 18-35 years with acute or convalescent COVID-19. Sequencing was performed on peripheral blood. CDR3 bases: TGTGCCAGCAGCCCCTACTTTTCAACTAATGAAAAACTGTTTTTT. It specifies CASSPYFSTNEKLFF.